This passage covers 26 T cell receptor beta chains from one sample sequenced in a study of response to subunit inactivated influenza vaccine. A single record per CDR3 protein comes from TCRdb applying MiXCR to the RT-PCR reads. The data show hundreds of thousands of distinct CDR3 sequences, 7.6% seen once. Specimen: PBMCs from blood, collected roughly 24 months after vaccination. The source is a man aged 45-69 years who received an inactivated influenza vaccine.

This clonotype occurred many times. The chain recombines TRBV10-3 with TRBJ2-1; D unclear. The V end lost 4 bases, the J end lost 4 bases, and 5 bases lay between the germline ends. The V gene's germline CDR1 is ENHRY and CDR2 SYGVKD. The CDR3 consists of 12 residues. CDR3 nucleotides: TGTGCCATCAGTGCGGGTTACAATGAGCAGTTCTTC. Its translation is CAISAGYNEQFF.

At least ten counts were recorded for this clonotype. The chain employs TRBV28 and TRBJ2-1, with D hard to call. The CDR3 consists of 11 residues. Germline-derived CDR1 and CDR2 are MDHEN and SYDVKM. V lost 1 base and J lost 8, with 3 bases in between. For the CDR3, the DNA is TGTGCCAGCAGTTTATTTCATGAGCAGTTCTTC. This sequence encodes CASSLFHEQFF.

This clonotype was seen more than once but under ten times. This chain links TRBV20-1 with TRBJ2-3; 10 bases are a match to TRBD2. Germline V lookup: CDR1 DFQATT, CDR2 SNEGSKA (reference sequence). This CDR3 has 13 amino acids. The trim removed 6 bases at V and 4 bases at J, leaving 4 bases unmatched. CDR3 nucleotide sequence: TGCAGTGCAAGCGGGGGGGCCCCAGATACGCAGTATTTT. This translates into CSASGGAPDTQYF.

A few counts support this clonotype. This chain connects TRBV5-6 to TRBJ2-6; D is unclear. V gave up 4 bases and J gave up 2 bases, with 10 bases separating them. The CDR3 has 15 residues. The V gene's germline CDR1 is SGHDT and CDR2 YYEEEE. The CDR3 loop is CASSPTGAGANVLTF. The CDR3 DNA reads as TGTGCCAGCAGCCCGACGGGTGCTGGGGCCAACGTCCTGACTTTC.

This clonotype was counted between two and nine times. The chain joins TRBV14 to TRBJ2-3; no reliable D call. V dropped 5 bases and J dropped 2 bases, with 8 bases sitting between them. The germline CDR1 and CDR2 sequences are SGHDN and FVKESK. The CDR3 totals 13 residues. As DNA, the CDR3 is TGTGCCAGCAGCAACGTCCTCACAGATACGCAGTATTTT. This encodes CASSNVLTDTQYF.

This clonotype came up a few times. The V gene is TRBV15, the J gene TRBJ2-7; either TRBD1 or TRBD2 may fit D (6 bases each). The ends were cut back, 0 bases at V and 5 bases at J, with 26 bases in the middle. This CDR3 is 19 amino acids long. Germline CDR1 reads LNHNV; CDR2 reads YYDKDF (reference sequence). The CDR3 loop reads CATSRDGELRWGAGDEQYF. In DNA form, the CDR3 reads TGTGCCACCAGCAGAGATGGGGAGTTGCGGTGGGGGGCAGGGGACGAGCAGTACTTC.

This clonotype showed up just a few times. The CDR3 nucleotides read TGTGCCAGCAGCCCAATGGGGGCGGCAGGGGATACGCAGTATTTT. Its translation is CASSPMGAAGDTQYF. This chain uses TRBV7-9 with TRBJ2-3, with D perhaps matching TRBD1 (6 bases). V was shortened by 5 bases and J by 6 bases, with 18 bases between the two germline ends. This CDR3 comprises 15 residues. CDR1 is SEHNR and CDR2 is FQNEAQ in the germline V gene (reference sequence).

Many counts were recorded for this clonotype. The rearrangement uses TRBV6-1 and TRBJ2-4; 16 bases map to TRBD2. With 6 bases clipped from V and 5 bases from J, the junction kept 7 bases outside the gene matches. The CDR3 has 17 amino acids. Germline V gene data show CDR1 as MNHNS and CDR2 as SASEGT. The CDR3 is CASSSGTSGGAQNIQYF. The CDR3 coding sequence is TGTGCCAGCAGCTCCGGGACTAGCGGGGGGGCCCAAAACATTCAGTACTTC.

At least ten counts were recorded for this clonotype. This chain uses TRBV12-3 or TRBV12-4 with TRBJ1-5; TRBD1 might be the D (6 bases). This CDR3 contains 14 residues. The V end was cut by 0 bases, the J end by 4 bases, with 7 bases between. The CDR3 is CASSLAGQNQPQHF. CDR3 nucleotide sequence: TGTGCCAGCAGTTTAGCTGGACAGAATCAGCCCCAGCATTTT.

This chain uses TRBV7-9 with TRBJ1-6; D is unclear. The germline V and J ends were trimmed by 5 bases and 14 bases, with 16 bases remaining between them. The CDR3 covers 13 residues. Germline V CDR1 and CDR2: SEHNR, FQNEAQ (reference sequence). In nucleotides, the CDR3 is TGTGCCAGCAGCCCCAGACCCGACCTGGCCCTCCACTTT. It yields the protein CASSPRPDLALHF.

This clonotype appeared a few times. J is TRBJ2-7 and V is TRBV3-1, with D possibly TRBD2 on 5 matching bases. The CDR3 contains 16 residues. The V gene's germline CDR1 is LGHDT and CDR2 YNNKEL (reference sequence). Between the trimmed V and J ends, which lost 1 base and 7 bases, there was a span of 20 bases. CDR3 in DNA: TGTGCCAGCAGCCAAGGGAGGACCCCCGCCTTGGGAGAGCAGTACTTC. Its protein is CASSQGRTPALGEQYF.

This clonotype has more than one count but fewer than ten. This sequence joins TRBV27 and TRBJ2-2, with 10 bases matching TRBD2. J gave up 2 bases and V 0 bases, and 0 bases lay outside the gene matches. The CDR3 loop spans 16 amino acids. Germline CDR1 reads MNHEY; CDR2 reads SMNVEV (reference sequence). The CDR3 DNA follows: TGTGCCAGCAGTTTATCACTAGCGGGAAACACCGGGGAGCTGTTTTTT. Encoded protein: CASSLSLAGNTGELFF.

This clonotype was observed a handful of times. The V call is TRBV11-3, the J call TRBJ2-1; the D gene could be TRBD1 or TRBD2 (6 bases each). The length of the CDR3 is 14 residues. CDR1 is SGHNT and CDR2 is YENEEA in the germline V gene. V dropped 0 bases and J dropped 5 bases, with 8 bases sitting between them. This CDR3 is CASSLDGGDNEQFF. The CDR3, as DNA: TGTGCCAGCAGCTTAGACGGGGGCGACAATGAGCAGTTCTTC.

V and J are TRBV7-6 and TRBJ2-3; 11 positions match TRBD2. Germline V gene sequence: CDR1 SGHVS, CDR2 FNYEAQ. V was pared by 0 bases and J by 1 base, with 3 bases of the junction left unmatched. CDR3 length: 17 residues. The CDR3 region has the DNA TGTGCCAGCAGCTTAGCAGCACTAGCGGGAGGCACAGATACGCAGTATTTT. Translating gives CASSLAALAGGTDTQYF.

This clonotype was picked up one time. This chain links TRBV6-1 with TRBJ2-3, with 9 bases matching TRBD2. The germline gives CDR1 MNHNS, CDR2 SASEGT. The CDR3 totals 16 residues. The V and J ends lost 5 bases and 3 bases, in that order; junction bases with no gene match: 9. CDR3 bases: TGTGCCAGCAGTCATTTGGCGGGAGGGGTGACAGATACGCAGTATTTT. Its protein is CASSHLAGGVTDTQYF.

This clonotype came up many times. CDR3 nucleotide sequence: TGCGCCAGCAGCCTTGGGACAGGGGTGAACATTCAGTACTTC. This translates into CASSLGTGVNIQYF. This chain links TRBV4-3 with TRBJ2-4; 10 bases match TRBD1. The CDR3 length is 14 residues. CDR1 LGHNA and CDR2 YSLEER come from the germline V gene. Unmatched junction bases numbered 4, after V lost 4 bases and J lost 7 bases.

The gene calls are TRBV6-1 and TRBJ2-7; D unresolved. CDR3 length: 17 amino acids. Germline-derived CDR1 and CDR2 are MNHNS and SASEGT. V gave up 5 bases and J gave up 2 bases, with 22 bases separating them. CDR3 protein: CASSKNRRVTVPYEQYF. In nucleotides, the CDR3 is TGTGCCAGCAGTAAGAATCGTCGAGTGACGGTACCCTACGAGCAGTACTTC.

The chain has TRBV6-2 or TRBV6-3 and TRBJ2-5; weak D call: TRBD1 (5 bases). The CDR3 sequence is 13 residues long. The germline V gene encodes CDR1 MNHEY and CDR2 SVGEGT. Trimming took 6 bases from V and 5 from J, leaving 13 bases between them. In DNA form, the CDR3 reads TGTGCCAGCAGGCCCGGAAAGGGGGAGACCCAGTACTTC. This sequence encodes CASRPGKGETQYF.

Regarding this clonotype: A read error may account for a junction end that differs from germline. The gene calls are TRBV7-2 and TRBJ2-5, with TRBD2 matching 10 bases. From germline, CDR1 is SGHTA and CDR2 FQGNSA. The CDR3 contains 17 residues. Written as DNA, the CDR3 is TGTGCCAGCAGTTTAGGGTTACTAGCGGGACCCGGCGAGTCCCGGTACTTC. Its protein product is CASSLGLLAGPGESRYF.

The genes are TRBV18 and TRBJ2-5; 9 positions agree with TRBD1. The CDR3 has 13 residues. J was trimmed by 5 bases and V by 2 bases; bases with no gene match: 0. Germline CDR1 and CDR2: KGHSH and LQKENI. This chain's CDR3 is CASSPGTGETQYF. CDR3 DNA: TGTGCCAGCTCACCAGGGACAGGGGAGACCCAGTACTTC. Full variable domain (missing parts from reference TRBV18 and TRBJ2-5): NAGVMQNPRHLVRRRGQEARLRCSPMKGHSHVYWYRQLPEEGLKFMVYLQKENIIDESGMPKERFSAEFPKEGPSILRIQQVVRGDSAAYFCASSPGTGETQYFGPGTRLLVL.

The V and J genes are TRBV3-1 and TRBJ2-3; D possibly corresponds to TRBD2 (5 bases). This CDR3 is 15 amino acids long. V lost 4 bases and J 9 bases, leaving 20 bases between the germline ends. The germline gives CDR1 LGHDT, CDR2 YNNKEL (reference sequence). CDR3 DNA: TGTGCCAGCAGCCTAGGCTATCCGGGAACGGGGACGCAGTATTTT. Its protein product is CASSLGYPGTGTQYF.

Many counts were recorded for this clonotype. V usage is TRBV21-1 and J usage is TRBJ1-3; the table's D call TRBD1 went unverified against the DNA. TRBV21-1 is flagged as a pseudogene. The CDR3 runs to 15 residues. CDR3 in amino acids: CASEGVFTAGNTIYF. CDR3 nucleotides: TGTGCCAGCGAGGGGGTGTTTACGGCTGGAAACACCATATATTTT.

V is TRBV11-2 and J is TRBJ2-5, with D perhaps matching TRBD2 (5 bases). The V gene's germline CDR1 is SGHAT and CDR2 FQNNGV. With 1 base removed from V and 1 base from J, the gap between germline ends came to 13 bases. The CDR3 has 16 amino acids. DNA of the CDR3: TGTGCCAGCAGCTTAGGTCCCGGGAATCCCCAAGAGACCCAGTACTTC. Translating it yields CASSLGPGNPQETQYF.

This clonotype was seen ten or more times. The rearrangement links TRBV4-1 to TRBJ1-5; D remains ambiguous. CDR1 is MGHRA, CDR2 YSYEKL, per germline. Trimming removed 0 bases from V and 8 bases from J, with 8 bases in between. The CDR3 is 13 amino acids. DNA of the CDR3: TGCGCCAGCAGCCAAGATATAACGGAGCCCCAGCATTTT. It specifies CASSQDITEPQHF.

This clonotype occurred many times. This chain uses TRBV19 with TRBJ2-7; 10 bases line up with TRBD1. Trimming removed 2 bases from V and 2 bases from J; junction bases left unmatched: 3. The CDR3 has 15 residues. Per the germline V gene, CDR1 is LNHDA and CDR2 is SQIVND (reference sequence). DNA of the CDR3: TGTGCCAGTAGTATATTGGACAGGGGGGCCTACGAGCAGTACTTC. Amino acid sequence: CASSILDRGAYEQYF.

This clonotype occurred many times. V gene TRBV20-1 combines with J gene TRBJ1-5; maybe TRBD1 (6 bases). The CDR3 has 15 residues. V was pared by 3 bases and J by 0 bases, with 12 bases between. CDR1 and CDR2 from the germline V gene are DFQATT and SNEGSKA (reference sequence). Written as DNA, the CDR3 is TGCAGTGCTAGCCAGGGGATTTATAGCAATCAGCCCCAGCATTTT. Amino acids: CSASQGIYSNQPQHF.